Presented here are 7 T cell receptor beta chains from one specimen sequenced in a study of blood T cell repertoires in COVID-19. Profiling relied on immunoSEQ multiplex PCR, and the TCRdb table lists in-frame clones only, not all of them. The table includes some 260,000 clones, approximately 81% detected once. Sequencing input: peripheral blood. Source of these receptors: a woman between 18 and 29 years old with acute or convalescent COVID-19.

This clone was counted between two and nine times. The V and J genes are TRBV2 and TRBJ1-5, with D maybe TRBD1 (5 bases). Germline CDR1 is SNHLY and CDR2 is FYNNEI. The CDR3 has 15 residues. Trimming removed 4 bases at V and 1 base at J, with 11 bases between. The CDR3 protein is CASSAWPGSNQPQHF. The DNA for the CDR3 is TGTGCCAGCAGTGCATGGCCAGGGAGCAATCAGCCCCAGCATTTT. The full variable domain, in which reference TRBV2 and TRBJ1-5 provide the parts outside the CDR3, is EPEVTQTPSHQVTQMGQEVILRCVPISNHLYFYWYRQILGQKVEFLVSFYNNEISEKSEIFDDQFSVERPDGSNFTLKIRSTKLEDSAMYFCASSAWPGSNQPQHFGDGTRLSIL.

On this clone itself: The same CDR3 arises from other DNA sequences in this sample as well. The chain carries TRBV5-1 and TRBJ1-1, with D perhaps TRBD1 (5 bases). The CDR3 is 13 amino acids. Trimming pared 2 bases from V and 3 bases from J, leaving 8 bases between. Germline values: CDR1 SGHRS, CDR2 YFSETQ. In nucleotides, the CDR3 is TGCGCCAGCAGCTTTGGGGGGTACACTGAAGCTTTCTTT. This gives the protein CASSFGGYTEAFF.

This chain links TRBV14 with TRBJ1-1; D gene unclear. Trimming left V 4 bases short and J 0 bases short, with 6 bases between. CDR3 length equals 13 residues. Germline CDR1 and CDR2: SGHDN and FVKESK. The CDR3 spells CASSRQMNTEAFF. DNA of the CDR3: TGTGCCAGCAGCCGTCAGATGAACACTGAAGCTTTCTTT.

This chain links TRBV6-5 with TRBJ1-6; D uncertain. V lost 2 bases and J lost 7, with 15 bases in between. Germline V gene lookup returns CDR1 MNHEY and CDR2 SVGAGI. The CDR3 has 16 amino acids. CDR3 sequence reads: CASSYLRSGSNSPLHF. The CDR3 DNA sequence: TGTGCCAGCAGTTACCTGAGATCTGGGAGCAATTCACCCCTCCACTTT.

This clone was observed a few times. The chain uses TRBV9 and TRBJ2-7; no clear D gene. Looked up from germline, CDR1 is SGDLS and CDR2 is YYNGEE. This CDR3 spans 14 amino acids. The ends were cut back, 0 bases at V and 0 bases at J, with 7 bases in the middle. CDR3 amino acids: CASSVDRSSYEQYF. In nucleotides, the CDR3 is TGTGCCAGCAGCGTAGATCGGAGCTCCTACGAGCAGTACTTC. Supplemented by reference TRBV9 and TRBJ2-7, the full variable domain reads DSGVTQTPKHLITATGQRVTLRCSPRSGDLSVYWYQQSLDQGLQFLIQYYNGEERAKGNILERFSAQQFPDLHSELNLSSLELGDSALYFCASSVDRSSYEQYFGPGTRLTVT.

The gene calls are TRBV6-5 and TRBJ1-1; 10 bases fit TRBD1. Losses at the gene ends were 2 bases for V and 4 bases for J; bases not matched to a gene: 4. Germline loops: CDR1 MNHEY, CDR2 SVGAGI. The length of the CDR3 is 15 residues. CDR3 loop: CASSYGWTGGTEAFF. The CDR3 region has the DNA TGTGCCAGCAGTTACGGCTGGACAGGGGGCACTGAAGCTTTCTTT.

The chain joins TRBV10-1 to TRBJ2-7; TRBD1 matches 9 bases. Trimming cost V 6 bases and J 3 bases; bases outside gene matches: 6. Per germline, CDR1 WNHNN and CDR2 SYGVQD (reference sequence). The CDR3 runs 14 residues. The CDR3 sequence: CASSTGTGFYEQYF. CDR3 sequence (DNA): TGCGCCAGCAGCACCGGGACAGGGTTCTACGAGCAGTACTTC.